This record covers a single T cell receptor beta chain. Its antigen is unknown. The data derive from a study of shared clonotypes between healthy human individuals. Background on the study: Donor composition was two women and three men, aged 18 to 49. Researchers assigned three CD4 naive, three CD4 memory, two CD8 naive and one CD8 memory plate to each donor.

The length of the CDR3 is 15 residues. V was clipped by 6 bases and J by 5 bases; unmatched bases: 9. Germline CDR1 and CDR2: MGHRA and YSYEKL. General study points: There were few donors, and this limited the genetic and exposure-history diversity represented.

The repertoire was sequenced with immunoSEQ multiplex PCR; TCRdb's copy has only in-frame clones and lacks some. The sample lists around 100,000 clones; about 66% were seen once. This clonotype originated in a woman under 40 in good health. The sequenced sample consisted of memory CD8+ T cells sorted from blood. Subset given: CD45RO+ cells pooled with CCR7-negative TemRA cells. The genes are TRBV4-1 and TRBJ2-5; 10 bases line up with TRBD1. This CDR3 is CASSIRQGAHETQYF. CDR3 in DNA: TGCGCCAGCAGTATACGACAGGGGGCGCATGAGACCCAGTACTTC.